Below, 2 T cell receptor beta chains from the same sample are listed, as sequenced in a study of T-cell memory formation after mild COVID-19. TCRdb independently ran MiXCR on the 5' RACE reads; one entry per CDR3 protein. This sample has under 150,000 distinct CDR3 sequences, with approximately 16% found just once. The sequencing sample was made of PBMCs or a T cell subset sorted from them (not recorded which). The receptor set was obtained from an adult woman who had mild COVID-19 (a few samples of this study predate the infection). Cell type and time point are not known.

The CDR3 DNA reads TGTGCCAGCAGCCAAGGGCCCCAGCAGTACTTC. Its protein is CASSQGPQQYF. The chain recombines TRBV14 with TRBJ2-7; the D is unclear. Germline V gene sequence: CDR1 SGHDN, CDR2 FVKESK. CDR3 length equals 11 residues. Trimming pared 1 base from V and 8 bases from J, leaving 6 bases between.

This clonotype occurred a few times. The chain employs TRBV9 and TRBJ2-3; D is uncertain. The CDR3 extends over 16 amino acids. Trimming removed 0 bases at V and 2 bases at J, with 13 bases between. Germline loops: CDR1 SGDLS, CDR2 YYNGEE. Here the CDR3 reads CASSVATWVSTDTQYF. For the CDR3, the DNA is TGTGCCAGCAGCGTAGCTACTTGGGTCTCCACAGATACGCAGTATTTT.